This TCR beta chain appears in the sequencing data of a study of blood T cells in healthy people across ages. Study-level points and caveats: Unknown CMV status may confound age-related changes in expanded clones. The study could not conclusively compare naive and antigen-experienced cells, given its unsorted PBMCs.

The sample holds one count of this clonotype. Its antigen remains unknown. A sample-barcoded 5' primer and a J-beta primer mix were used in a second PCR of about 7 to 12 cycles. TCRdb ran MiXCR on the 5' RACE reads and lists one entry per CDR3 protein. The sample has approximately 810,000 distinct CDR3 sequences, around 26% seen once. Germline CDR1 LNHNV, CDR2 YYDKDF (reference sequence). The CDR3 runs 13 residues. Trimming took 5 bases from V and 5 from J, leaving 10 bases between them. Source material: blood. This sequence joins TRBV15 and TRBJ2-1; D is unclear. The TCR originated in a woman of 80 years or more in good health. The chain's CDR3 is CATSYGPDNEQFF. The CDR3 region has the DNA TGTGCCACCAGCTACGGACCCGACAATGAGCAGTTCTTC.